Here is one TCR beta chain with its context. The target antigen is unknown. CDR1 is MNHEY and CDR2 is SMNVEV in the germline V gene (reference sequence). The CDR3 consists of 15 residues. V was shortened by 5 bases and J by 6 bases, with 19 bases between the two germline ends. At survey level, the immunoSEQ assay was run in its v3.0 version. Assay used: immunoSEQ multiplex PCR; TCRdb lists only in-frame clones, some missing. Altogether more than 10,000 clones are present, 77% being singletons, with the ten largest covering about a fifth. The data are from a study of long-term antiretroviral therapy in people with HIV. Study conclusions and caveats: Older ART regimens were possibly in use when the blood was collected between about 2004 and 2018.

The starting material was unsorted PBMCs, obtained 0.5 years before starting antiretroviral therapy. The chain employs TRBV27 and TRBJ1-1; D perhaps matches TRBD1 (6 bases). The source of this sequence is a middle-aged woman with HIV. The CDR3: CASSPQGQGRAEAFF. The CDR3 DNA reads TGTGCCAGCAGTCCCCAGGGGCAGGGGCGTGCTGAAGCTTTCTTT.